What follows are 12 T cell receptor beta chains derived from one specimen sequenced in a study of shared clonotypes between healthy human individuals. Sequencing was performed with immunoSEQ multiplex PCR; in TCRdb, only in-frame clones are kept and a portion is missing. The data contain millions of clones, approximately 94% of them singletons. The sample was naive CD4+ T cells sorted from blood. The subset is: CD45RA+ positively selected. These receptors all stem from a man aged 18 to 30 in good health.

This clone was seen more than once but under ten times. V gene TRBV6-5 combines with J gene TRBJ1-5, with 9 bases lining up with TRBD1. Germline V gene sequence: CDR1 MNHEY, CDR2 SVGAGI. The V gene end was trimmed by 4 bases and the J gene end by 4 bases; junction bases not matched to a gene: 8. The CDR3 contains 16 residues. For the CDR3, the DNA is TGTGCCAGCAGTTCAGCGACAGGACAGGGGAATCAGCCCCAGCATTTT. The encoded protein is CASSSATGQGNQPQHF.

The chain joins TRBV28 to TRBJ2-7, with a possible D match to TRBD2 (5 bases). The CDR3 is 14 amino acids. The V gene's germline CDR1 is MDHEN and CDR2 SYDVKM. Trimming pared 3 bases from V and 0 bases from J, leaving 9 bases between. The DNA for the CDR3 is TGTGCCAGCAGTTTCCCCGGGGACTCCTACGAGCAGTACTTC. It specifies CASSFPGDSYEQYF.

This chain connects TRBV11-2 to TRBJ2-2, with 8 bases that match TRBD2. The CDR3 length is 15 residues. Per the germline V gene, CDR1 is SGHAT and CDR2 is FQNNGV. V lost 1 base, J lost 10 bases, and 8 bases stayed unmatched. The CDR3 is CASSLAGLAGVELFF. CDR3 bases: TGTGCCAGCAGCTTAGCTGGACTAGCTGGCGTGGAGCTGTTTTTT.

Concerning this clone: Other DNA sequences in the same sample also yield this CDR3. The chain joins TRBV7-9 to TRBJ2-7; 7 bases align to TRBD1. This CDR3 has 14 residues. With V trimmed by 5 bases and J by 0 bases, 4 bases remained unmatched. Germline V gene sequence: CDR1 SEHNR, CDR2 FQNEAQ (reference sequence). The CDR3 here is CASSDRDSSYEQYF. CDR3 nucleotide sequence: TGTGCCAGCAGCGACCGGGACAGCTCCTACGAGCAGTACTTC.

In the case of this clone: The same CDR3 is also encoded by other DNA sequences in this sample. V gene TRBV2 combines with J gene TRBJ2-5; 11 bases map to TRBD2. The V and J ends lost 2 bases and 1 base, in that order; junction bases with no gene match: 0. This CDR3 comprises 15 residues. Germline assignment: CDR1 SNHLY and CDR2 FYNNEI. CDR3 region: CASSELAGGQETQYF. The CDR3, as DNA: TGTGCCAGCAGTGAACTAGCGGGGGGCCAAGAGACCCAGTACTTC.

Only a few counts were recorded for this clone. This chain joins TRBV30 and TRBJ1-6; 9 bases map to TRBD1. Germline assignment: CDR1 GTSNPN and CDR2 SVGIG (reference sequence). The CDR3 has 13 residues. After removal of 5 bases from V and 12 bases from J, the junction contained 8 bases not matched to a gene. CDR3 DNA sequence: TGTGCCTGGCGCTTGACAGGGGGAGGACCCCTCCACTTT. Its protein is CAWRLTGGGPLHF.

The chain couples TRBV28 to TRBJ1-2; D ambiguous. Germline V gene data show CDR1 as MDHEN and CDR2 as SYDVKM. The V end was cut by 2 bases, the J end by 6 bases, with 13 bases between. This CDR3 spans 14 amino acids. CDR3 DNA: TGTGCCAGCAGTTTAGGGTCCAACCGTCATGGCTACACCTTC. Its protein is CASSLGSNRHGYTF.

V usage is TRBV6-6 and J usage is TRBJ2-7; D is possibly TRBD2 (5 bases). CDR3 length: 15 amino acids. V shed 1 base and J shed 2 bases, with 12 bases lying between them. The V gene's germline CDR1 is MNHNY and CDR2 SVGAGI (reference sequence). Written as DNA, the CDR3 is TGTGCCAGCAGTTACTTTGGACTCTCCGCCTACGAGCAGTACTTC. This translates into CASSYFGLSAYEQYF.

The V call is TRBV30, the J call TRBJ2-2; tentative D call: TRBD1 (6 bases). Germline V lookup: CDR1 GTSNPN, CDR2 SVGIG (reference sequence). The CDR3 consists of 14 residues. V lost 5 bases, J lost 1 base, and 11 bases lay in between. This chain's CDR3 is CAWQRGGNTGELFF. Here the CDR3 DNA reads TGTGCCTGGCAAAGAGGGGGGAACACCGGGGAGCTGTTTTTT. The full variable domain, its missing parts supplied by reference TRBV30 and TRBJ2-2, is SQTIHQWPATLVQPVGSPLSLECTVEGTSNPNLYWYRQAAGRGLQLLFYSVGIGQISSEVPQNLSASRPQDRQFILSSKKLLLSDSGFYLCAWQRGGNTGELFFGEGSRLTVL.

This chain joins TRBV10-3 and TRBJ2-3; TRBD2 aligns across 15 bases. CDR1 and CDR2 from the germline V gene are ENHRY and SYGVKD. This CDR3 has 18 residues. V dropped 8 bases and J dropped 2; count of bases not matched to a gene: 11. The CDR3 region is CAIGAIGTSGGFTDTQYF. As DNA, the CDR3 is TGTGCCATCGGAGCCATTGGGACTAGCGGGGGGTTCACAGATACGCAGTATTTT.

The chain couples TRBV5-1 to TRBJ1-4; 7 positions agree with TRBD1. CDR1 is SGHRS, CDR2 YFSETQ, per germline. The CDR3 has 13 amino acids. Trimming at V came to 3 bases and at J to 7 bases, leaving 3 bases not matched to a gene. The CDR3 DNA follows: TGCGCCAGCAGCTCAGGACAGGCTGAAAAACTGTTTTTT. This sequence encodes CASSSGQAEKLFF.

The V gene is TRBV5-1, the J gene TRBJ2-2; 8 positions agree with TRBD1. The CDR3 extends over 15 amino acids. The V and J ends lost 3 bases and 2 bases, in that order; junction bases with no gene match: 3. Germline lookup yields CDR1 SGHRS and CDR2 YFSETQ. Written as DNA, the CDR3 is TGCGCCAGCAGCTCAGGGGGCATAAACACCGGGGAGCTGTTTTTT. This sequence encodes CASSSGGINTGELFF.